This record looks at one T cell receptor (beta chain) sequence and its context. Only in-frame clones appear in the TCRdb table, and some are missing; sequencing was by immunoSEQ multiplex PCR. This table holds approximately 260,000 clones, roughly 84% found once. The sample comes from a study of blood T cell repertoires in COVID-19. Per germline, CDR1 MDHEN and CDR2 SYDVKM. The CDR3 loop spans 15 amino acids. V shed 5 bases and J 8 bases; nucleotides not matched to a gene: 11. This chain connects TRBV28 to TRBJ2-1, with TRBD1 identical over 8 bases. The sequencing sample was made of peripheral blood. This receptor was obtained from a woman aged 40 to 55 who had recovered from COVID-19. CDR3 bases: TGTGCCAGCAGTGCGACAGGGGCCCGAACGGATGAGCAGTTCTTC. It yields the protein CASSATGARTDEQFF.